One and the same sample provided the 28 T cell receptor beta chains below, sequenced in a study of OX40 agonist ivuxolimab in advanced cancers. Preparation of the library involved the immunoSEQ multiplex PCR assay. In TCRdb, the immuneACCESS table is reduced to in-frame sequences with V and J assigned. These tables do not hold every clone; where another copy was compared, an unresolved V gene accounts for under half, and the others remain unexplained. The sample table holds around 70,000 clones, of which around 85% were seen once. 5.5% to 7% of the sample belongs to the ten largest clones. The sample in question was CD4+ or CD8+ T cells sorted from blood, obtained in a trial of the OX40 agonist ivuxolimab. The receptors shown here come from an adult with an advanced solid tumor such as melanoma, head and neck, liver or kidney cancer.

The chain combines TRBV18 with TRBJ2-5, with 8 bases lining up with TRBD1. The CDR3 is 15 amino acids. The trim removed 1 base at V and 2 bases at J, leaving 3 bases unmatched. CDR1 and CDR2 (germline): KGHSH, LQKENI. CDR3 sequence reads: CASSPRQGQQETQYF. In DNA form, the CDR3 reads TGTGCCAGCTCACCACGACAGGGGCAGCAAGAGACCCAGTACTTC.

The chain links TRBV15 to TRBJ1-5; D may be TRBD1 (5 bases). The V gene's germline CDR1 is LNHNV and CDR2 YYDKDF (reference sequence). The length of the CDR3 is 18 residues. V was trimmed by 2 bases and J by 5 bases, leaving 22 bases between them. CDR3 nucleotides: TGTGCCACCAGCAGACACATCAGGGCTCTCGGGATATATCAGCCCCAGCATTTT. Translating it yields CATSRHIRALGIYQPQHF.

In nucleotides, the CDR3 is TGTGCCAGCTCACTCAGACAGGGGGAAAAACTGTTTTTT. Translating it yields CASSLRQGEKLFF. The genes are TRBV18 and TRBJ1-4; 8 bases match TRBD1. V trimming: 4 bases; J trimming: 8 bases; junction bases outside the gene matches: 3. The CDR3 runs to 13 residues. CDR1 and CDR2 (germline): KGHSH, LQKENI.

The chain uses TRBV21-1 and TRBJ1-1. TRBV21-1 is tagged as a pseudogene. This CDR3 comprises 12 residues. CDR3 sequence (DNA): TGTGCCAGCCCCCTTAAGAACACTGAAGCTTTCTTT. Residues: CASPLKNTEAFF.

This sequence joins TRBV6-6 and TRBJ1-2; D gene ambiguous. CDR1 MNHNY and CDR2 SVGAGI come from the germline V gene (reference sequence). The V gene lost 8 bases and the J gene lost 4 bases, with 5 bases spanning the gap. This CDR3 is built from 10 residues. Written as DNA, the CDR3 is TGTGCCAGCGGGCCCTATGGCTACACCTTC. It codes for CASGPYGYTF.

The V call is TRBV6-1, the J call TRBJ1-6; D gene unclear. This CDR3 contains 14 residues. CDR1 is MNHNS, CDR2 SASEGT, per germline. Deletions cut 2 bases from V and 4 bases from J, with 6 bases between. The CDR3 region is CASSEQLYNSPLHF. Here the CDR3 DNA reads TGTGCCAGCAGTGAACAATTATATAATTCACCCCTCCACTTT.

The chain combines TRBV9 with TRBJ2-5; 10 bases align to TRBD1. Germline lookup yields CDR1 SGDLS and CDR2 YYNGEE. The CDR3 loop spans 15 amino acids. The trim removed 3 bases at V and 5 bases at J, leaving 7 bases unmatched. The CDR3 DNA follows: TGTGCCAGCAGCGGAGAGACAGGGGGCTCGGAGACCCAGTACTTC. Protein: CASSGETGGSETQYF.

The gene calls are TRBV7-9 and TRBJ1-1; D not resolved. CDR3 length: 13 amino acids. Germline loops: CDR1 SEHNR, CDR2 FQNEAQ (reference sequence). The V gene lost 1 base and the J gene lost 4 bases, with 7 bases spanning the gap. As DNA, the CDR3 is TGTGCCAGCAGCTTAGTGGCCGGCACTGAAGCTTTCTTT. Protein product: CASSLVAGTEAFF.

The chain carries TRBV4-3 and TRBJ1-1, with TRBD1 as a possible D gene (5 bases). V lost 1 base and J lost 5, with 17 bases in between. Germline V lookup: CDR1 LGHNA, CDR2 YSLEER. This CDR3 has 16 amino acids. The CDR3 sequence: CASSQGSGALNTEAFF. CDR3 coding DNA: TGCGCCAGCAGCCAAGGATCCGGGGCCTTAAATACTGAAGCTTTCTTT.

The chain combines TRBV28 with TRBJ1-5; D gene uncertain. Looked up from germline, CDR1 is MDHEN and CDR2 is SYDVKM. The length of the CDR3 is 11 residues. Trimming stripped 6 bases from V and 4 bases from J, with 4 bases between. The CDR3 protein is CASRQNQPQHF. CDR3 bases: TGTGCCAGCAGACAGAATCAGCCCCAGCATTTT.

V and J are TRBV7-9 and TRBJ1-3; perhaps TRBD1 as D (5 bases). The CDR3 sequence is 17 residues long. Germline V CDR1 and CDR2: SEHNR, FQNEAQ (reference sequence). V was trimmed by 1 base and J by 0 bases, leaving 13 bases between them. The CDR3 sequence: CASSLVLGTDSGNTIYF. The DNA for the CDR3 is TGTGCCAGCAGCTTAGTGTTGGGGACGGACTCTGGAAACACCATATATTTT.

J is TRBJ1-1 and V is TRBV18, with 7 bases identical to TRBD1. The CDR3 has 16 amino acids. Germline CDR1 KGHSH, CDR2 LQKENI. Losses at the gene ends were 0 bases for V and 3 bases for J; bases not matched to a gene: 7. CDR3 sequence (DNA): TGTGCCAGCTCACCACCTATGACAGGGACCGACACTGAAGCTTTCTTT. Protein: CASSPPMTGTDTEAFF.

V is TRBV10-3 and J is TRBJ1-1; D is uncertain. The germline V and J ends were trimmed by 2 bases and 7 bases, with 11 bases remaining between them. Germline V gene data show CDR1 as ENHRY and CDR2 as SYGVKD. The CDR3 covers 13 residues. The CDR3 region is CAISERQGNEAFF. DNA for the CDR3: TGTGCCATCAGTGAGAGACAAGGGAATGAAGCTTTCTTT.

This chain connects TRBV7-2 to TRBJ2-6; 13 nucleotides agree with TRBD2. Losses at the gene ends were 4 bases for V and 4 bases for J; bases not matched to a gene: 7. Germline V lookup: CDR1 SGHTA, CDR2 FQGNSA. This CDR3 has 18 residues. The CDR3 DNA reads as TGTGCCAGCAGCTCCCTACTAGCGGGAGGGCCAGGGGCCAACGTCCTGACTTTC. This translates into CASSSLLAGGPGANVLTF.

This clone showed up just once. The chain employs TRBV5-6 and TRBJ2-1; 12 bases fit TRBD2. The junction had 6 bases not matched to a gene; V was cut back by 0 bases and J by 8 bases. The CDR3 contains 16 residues. Germline CDR1 reads SGHDT; CDR2 reads YYEEEE. The CDR3 here is CASSLGLAGEFDEQFF. The CDR3 nucleotides are TGTGCCAGCAGCTTGGGACTAGCGGGAGAATTCGATGAGCAGTTCTTC.

The rearrangement links TRBV10-3 to TRBJ2-7, with D perhaps TRBD2 (5 bases). V was pared by 0 bases and J by 6 bases, with 12 bases between. CDR3 length: 14 amino acids. Germline assignment: CDR1 ENHRY and CDR2 SYGVKD. In DNA form, the CDR3 reads TGTGCCATCAGTGAGTCGAATACGGGATCCGAGCAGTACGTC. It yields the protein CAISESNTGSEQYV.

The chain recombines TRBV5-1 with TRBJ1-1, with D perhaps TRBD1 (5 bases). The V and J ends lost 0 bases and 0 bases respectively, with 9 bases between them. In germline, CDR1 is SGHRS, CDR2 YFSETQ. The CDR3 extends over 15 amino acids. The CDR3 DNA sequence: TGCGCCAGCAGCTTGGACGGGACCATGAACACTGAAGCTTTCTTT. Protein sequence: CASSLDGTMNTEAFF.

The table lists this clone with a count of one. The rearrangement uses TRBV2 and TRBJ2-7; D ambiguous. CDR1 is SNHLY, CDR2 FYNNEI, per germline. CDR3 length equals 10 residues. The CDR3 DNA reads as TGTGTCTGTGGGTCCTACGAGCAGTACGTC. Translation: CVCGSYEQYV.

This clone was seen a single time. The chain links TRBV19 to TRBJ1-5; the D is unclear. The V and J ends lost 0 bases and 5 bases respectively, with 5 bases between them. The CDR3 consists of 13 residues. From germline, CDR1 is LNHDA and CDR2 SQIVND (reference sequence). The CDR3 spells CASSIDSDQPQHF. CDR3 in DNA: TGTGCCAGTAGTATAGATTCGGATCAGCCCCAGCATTTT. The entire variable domain, with the rest obtained from reference TRBV19 and TRBJ1-5, is as follows: DGGITQSPKYLFRKEGQNVTLSCEQNLNHDAMYWYRQDPGQGLRLIYYSQIVNDFQKGDIAEGYSVSREKKESFPLTVTSAQKNPTAFYLCASSIDSDQPQHFGDGTRLSIL.

This clone was counted a single time. V gene TRBV28 combines with J gene TRBJ2-5, with TRBD1 matching 10 bases. The last part of the DNA fits TRBJ2-7 better; the J call may be wrong. This CDR3 is built from 14 residues. Germline CDR1 and CDR2: MDHEN and SYDVKM. CDR3: CASRTGQGLAEQYF. The CDR3 bases are TGTGCCAGCAGGACGGGACAGGGGTTGGCCGAGCAGTACTTC.

This CDR3 reads CASSRATDTQYF. CDR3 nucleotides: TGCGCCAGCAGCCGGGCCACAGATACGCAGTATTTT. The genes are TRBV4-1 and TRBJ2-3, with no clear D. V was cut by 4 bases and J by 2 bases, with 4 bases left in between. This CDR3 region has 12 residues. The germline CDR1 and CDR2 sequences are MGHRA and YSYEKL.

The genes are TRBV11-2 and TRBJ2-5; the D gene is possibly TRBD1 (5 bases). In germline, CDR1 is SGHAT, CDR2 FQNNGV. CDR3 length: 13 residues. Trimming took 10 bases from V and 1 from J, leaving 13 bases between them. Here the CDR3 reads CATMGPRQETQYF. The CDR3 DNA sequence: TGTGCCACGATGGGGCCCCGCCAAGAGACCCAGTACTTC.

This chain links TRBV9 with TRBJ2-7, with D tentatively TRBD2 (6 bases). From germline, CDR1 is SGDLS and CDR2 YYNGEE. This CDR3 spans 15 amino acids. Trimming removed 0 bases at V and 4 bases at J, with 14 bases between. The CDR3 is CASSVELGGLYEQYF. The CDR3 DNA follows: TGTGCCAGCAGCGTAGAGCTCGGAGGGTTATACGAGCAGTACTTC.

The chain uses TRBV9 and TRBJ2-5; weak D call: TRBD2 (7 bases). Trimming left V 0 bases short and J 4 bases short, with 19 bases between. The CDR3 length is 17 residues. Germline lookup yields CDR1 SGDLS and CDR2 YYNGEE. CDR3 nucleotides: TGTGCCAGCAGCGTAGAAGGGGGAGGGTTTAAGGGAGAGACCCAGTACTTC. Translated, it gives CASSVEGGGFKGETQYF.

The chain carries TRBV9 and TRBJ1-1, with 8 bases matching TRBD1. This CDR3 contains 13 residues. Looked up from germline, CDR1 is SGDLS and CDR2 is YYNGEE. J gave up 8 bases and V 3 bases, and 6 bases lay outside the gene matches. CDR3 residues: CASSAHGQGEAFF. The CDR3 DNA sequence: TGTGCCAGCAGCGCCCACGGACAGGGAGAAGCTTTCTTT.

The chain combines TRBV4-1 with TRBJ2-2; 12 bases match TRBD1. V was clipped by 4 bases and J by 6 bases; unmatched bases: 6. The CDR3 contains 16 residues. Germline-derived CDR1 and CDR2 are MGHRA and YSYEKL. CDR3 nucleotides: TGCGCCAGCAGCCGAGCGGGACAGGGGGCCGCCGGGGAGCTGTTTTTT. Its protein is CASSRAGQGAAGELFF.

This clone has only one observation. The DNA for the CDR3 is TGTGCCAGCAGTTTACTTGGAACACAGAATGGCTACACCTTC. Translating gives CASSLLGTQNGYTF. The J gene is TRBJ1-2, the V gene TRBV27; unclear D gene. Germline CDR1 is MNHEY and CDR2 is SMNVEV (reference sequence). Trimming took 2 bases from V and 6 from J, leaving 13 bases between them. The CDR3 spans 14 residues.

The chain links TRBV19 to TRBJ1-1; D is possibly TRBD1 (6 bases). This CDR3 is 13 amino acids long. Per germline, CDR1 LNHDA and CDR2 SQIVND (reference sequence). With 9 bases removed from V and 1 base from J, the gap between germline ends came to 12 bases. The CDR3 DNA reads TGTGCCAGCCTCAGGGGAAGGAACACTGAAGCTTTCTTT. This translates into CASLRGRNTEAFF.